These 25 T cell receptor beta chains originate from one sample sequenced in a study of lymphopenia after photon versus proton radiotherapy (dated by TCRdb to the late 2010s). The method was the immunoSEQ multiplex PCR assay. This is the immuneACCESS table as TCRdb keeps it, with only in-frame sequences that have V and J called. A part of the clones is gone; compared with another copy, unresolved V genes explain less than half, and the rest is unexplained. The sample includes fewer than 25,000 clones, with roughly 82% observed a single time. The ten largest clones capture about 22% of the sample. This material consisted of peripheral blood, taken from a patient treated with photon-based radiotherapy. The receptors come from a man aged 40-55 years with gastric cancer.

The rearrangement joins TRBV14 to TRBJ2-5; D is unresolved. CDR1 and CDR2 (germline): SGHDN, FVKESK. CDR3 size: 15 residues. The germline V and J ends were trimmed by 4 bases and 5 bases, with 17 bases remaining between them. Here the CDR3 reads CASSRDPGVWETQYF. The CDR3 DNA sequence: TGTGCCAGCAGCCGAGACCCTGGGGTTTGGGAGACCCAGTACTTC.

The chain carries TRBV6-5 and TRBJ1-2; D is unclear. The CDR3 has 12 residues. The ends were cut back, 7 bases at V and 5 bases at J, with 11 bases in the middle. Germline V CDR1 and CDR2: MNHEY, SVGAGI. CDR3 region: CASTSGGYGYTF. For the CDR3, the DNA is TGTGCCAGCACCTCCGGCGGGTATGGCTACACCTTC.

The genes are TRBV5-4 and TRBJ2-7, with D uncertain. Deletions cut 1 base from V and 2 bases from J, with 7 bases between. CDR3 length: 13 amino acids. CDR1 is SGHNT, CDR2 YYREEE, per germline (reference sequence). The DNA of the CDR3 is TGTGCCAGCAGCTTGTCAGAAACCTACGAGCAGTACTTC. Translating gives CASSLSETYEQYF. Looking up the rest from reference TRBV5-4 and TRBJ2-7 gives the full variable domain: ETGVTQSPTHLIKTRGQQVTLRCSSQSGHNTVSWYQQALGQGPQFIFQYYREEENGRGNFPPRFSGLQFPNYSSELNVNALELDDSALYLCASSLSETYEQYFGPGTRLTVT.

This clone ranks as medium-sized. This sample also contains other DNA sequences that code for the same CDR3. J is TRBJ2-5 and V is TRBV4-1, with D unresolved. From germline, CDR1 is MGHRA and CDR2 YSYEKL. The CDR3 consists of 14 residues. V gave up 0 bases and J gave up 4 bases, with 9 bases separating them. For the CDR3, the DNA is TGCGCCAGCAGCCAAGAAGGCGACGGAGAGACCCAGTACTTC. Amino acids: CASSQEGDGETQYF.

The V call is TRBV19, the J call TRBJ2-2; 8 bases are shared with TRBD1. The CDR3 length is 15 residues. Germline V gives CDR1 LNHDA, CDR2 SQIVND (reference sequence). V shed 7 bases, J shed 9 bases, and the junction held 13 bases outside the gene matches. This CDR3 is CASIARGQGVWELFF. CDR3 nucleotides: TGTGCCAGTATCGCCCGAGGACAGGGAGTTTGGGAGCTGTTTTTT.

The chain couples TRBV9 to TRBJ2-2; 10 positions match TRBD1. The CDR3 is 16 amino acids. Looked up from germline, CDR1 is SGDLS and CDR2 is YYNGEE. V was clipped by 4 bases and J by 6 bases; unmatched bases: 9. As DNA, the CDR3 is TGTGCCAGCAGCCCGAGACAGGGGGCGTCGTCCGGGGAGCTGTTTTTT. Protein sequence: CASSPRQGASSGELFF.

The V and J genes are TRBV15 and TRBJ2-3; a possible D gene is TRBD1 (6 bases). This CDR3 is built from 14 residues. From germline, CDR1 is LNHNV and CDR2 YYDKDF (reference sequence). V lost 0 bases, J lost 6 bases, and 10 bases lay in between. The CDR3: CATSRDPQGDTQYF. Here the CDR3 DNA reads TGTGCCACCAGCAGAGATCCGCAGGGGGATACGCAGTATTTT. The whole variable domain, remainder taken from reference TRBV15 and TRBJ2-3, is DAMVIQNPRYQVTQFGKPVTLSCSQTLNHNVMYWYQQKSSQAPKLLFHYYDKDFNNEADTPDNFQSRRPNTSFCFLDIRSPGLGDTAMYLCATSRDPQGDTQYFGPGTRLTVL.

The chain employs TRBV19 and TRBJ2-1; 15 bases fit TRBD2. The CDR3 is 15 residues long. Trimming at V came to 7 bases and at J to 9 bases, leaving 7 bases not matched to a gene. CDR1 and CDR2 (germline): LNHDA, SQIVND (reference sequence). CDR3 region: CASTSGLAGGGEQFF. For the CDR3, the DNA is TGTGCCAGTACCTCGGGACTAGCGGGGGGAGGTGAGCAGTTCTTC.

The CDR3 sequence: CASSLEAGAGNTEAFF. The CDR3 region has the DNA TGTGCCAGCAGCCTCGAGGCGGGGGCAGGGAACACTGAAGCTTTCTTT. This chain links TRBV7-8 with TRBJ1-1, with D perhaps matching TRBD1 (6 bases). Germline CDR1 SGHVS, CDR2 FQNEAQ. V was cut by 5 bases and J by 1 base, with 17 bases left in between. The CDR3 covers 16 residues.

This chain links TRBV9 with TRBJ2-5; D possibly matches TRBD1 or TRBD2 (5 bases each). The CDR3 is 21 amino acids. Germline CDR1 reads SGDLS; CDR2 reads YYNGEE. The V and J ends lost 4 bases and 0 bases respectively, with 31 bases between them. CDR3 in DNA: TGTGCCAGCAGCCTACCTAAGGGTAGCGAGGGGCCAAGAGGGGACCAAGAGACCCAGTACTTC. It specifies CASSLPKGSEGPRGDQETQYF.

V and J are TRBV5-1 and TRBJ1-2, with D tentatively TRBD1 (6 bases). Germline V lookup: CDR1 SGHRS, CDR2 YFSETQ. The CDR3 length is 11 residues. V was pared by 6 bases and J by 7 bases, with 10 bases between. The CDR3 region is CASTQGFGYTF. CDR3 nucleotide sequence: TGCGCCAGCACCCAGGGGTTTGGCTACACCTTC.

The V and J genes are TRBV5-4 and TRBJ2-2; 9 bases are a match to TRBD1. Per germline, CDR1 SGHNT and CDR2 YYREEE (reference sequence). With 0 bases clipped from V and 0 bases from J, the junction kept 0 bases outside the gene matches. This CDR3 comprises 16 residues. CDR3 DNA sequence: TGTGCCAGCAGCTTGGGACAGGGGGCGAACACCGGGGAGCTGTTTTTT. Encoded protein: CASSLGQGANTGELFF. The full variable domain, completed using reference TRBV5-4 and TRBJ2-2, is ETGVTQSPTHLIKTRGQQVTLRCSSQSGHNTVSWYQQALGQGPQFIFQYYREEENGRGNFPPRFSGLQFPNYSSELNVNALELDDSALYLCASSLGQGANTGELFFGEGSRLTVL.

The rearrangement uses TRBV5-8 and TRBJ1-4, with D tentatively TRBD1 (5 bases). The germline gives CDR1 SGHTS, CDR2 YDEGEE. V was cut by 4 bases and J by 6 bases, with 16 bases left in between. This CDR3 contains 15 residues. The CDR3 region has the DNA TGTGCCAGCAGCCCTGGTAGGGGCGGCGATGAAAAACTGTTTTTT. Translation gives CASSPGRGGDEKLFF.

The count of this clone is one. The chain carries TRBV5-5 and TRBJ1-2; D unclear. Trimming took 0 bases from V and 4 from J, leaving 4 bases between them. The CDR3 totals 12 residues. Germline lookup yields CDR1 SGHKS and CDR2 YYEKEE (reference sequence). CDR3 DNA sequence: TGTGCCAGCAGCTTGGATGGCTATGGCTACACCTTC. The encoded protein is CASSLDGYGYTF. Together with reference TRBV5-5 and TRBJ1-2, the CDR3 gives the full variable domain: DAGVTQSPTHLIKTRGQQVTLRCSPISGHKSVSWYQQVLGQGPQFIFQYYEKEERGRGNFPDRFSARQFPNYSSELNVNALLLGDSALYLCASSLDGYGYTFGSGTRLTVV.

V and J are TRBV4-1 and TRBJ1-2, with D maybe TRBD1 (6 bases). Germline loops: CDR1 MGHRA, CDR2 YSYEKL. The CDR3 covers 16 residues. V was pared by 1 base and J by 1 base, with 13 bases between. For the CDR3, the DNA is TGCGCCAGCAGCCAAGTCGGTAACAGGGATAACTATGGCTACACCTTC. Protein product: CASSQVGNRDNYGYTF.

This rearrangement joins TRBV14 to TRBJ2-6; 10 nucleotides agree with TRBD1. V was clipped by 4 bases and J by 0 bases; unmatched bases: 9. Germline V gene sequence: CDR1 SGHDN, CDR2 FVKESK. The CDR3 consists of 19 residues. CDR3 region: CASSPKEGTGASGANVLTF. CDR3 nucleotide sequence: TGTGCCAGCAGCCCTAAGGAGGGGACAGGGGCCTCTGGGGCCAACGTCCTGACTTTC.

This clone came up once. The chain carries TRBV9 and TRBJ2-1; no definite D call. Trimming took off 0 bases at V and 0 bases at J, with 7 bases between the two ends. Germline CDR1 reads SGDLS; CDR2 reads YYNGEE. The CDR3 covers 15 residues. CDR3 bases: TGTGCCAGCAGCGTAGCCGGCGACTCCTACAATGAGCAGTTCTTC. This translates into CASSVAGDSYNEQFF.

The chain employs TRBV6-6 and TRBJ1-6; 9 nucleotides agree with TRBD1. This CDR3 is 15 amino acids long. After removal of 7 bases from V and 5 bases from J, the junction contained 6 bases not matched to a gene. Germline V gene sequence: CDR1 MNHNY, CDR2 SVGAGI (reference sequence). The CDR3 nucleotides are TGTGCCAGCAAACAGGGACAGGGTAATAATTCACCCCTCCACTTT. It specifies CASKQGQGNNSPLHF.

The V gene is TRBV30, the J gene TRBJ1-1, with D unresolved. Trimming removed 1 base from V and 2 bases from J, with 8 bases in between. The CDR3 covers 13 residues. Germline V gene data show CDR1 as GTSNPN and CDR2 as SVGIG (reference sequence). CDR3 sequence: CAWSEKGNTEAFF. The CDR3 bases are TGTGCCTGGAGTGAGAAGGGTAACACTGAAGCTTTCTTT.

V is TRBV4-1 and J is TRBJ2-1, with a possible D match to TRBD2 (5 bases). The CDR3 runs to 17 residues. Between the trimmed V and J ends, which lost 3 bases and 0 bases, there was a span of 15 bases. CDR1 is MGHRA, CDR2 YSYEKL, per germline. Written as DNA, the CDR3 is TGCGCCAGCAGCCACCCCGGTCGGGATCGCTCCTACAATGAGCAGTTCTTC. Translated, it gives CASSHPGRDRSYNEQFF.

This clone came up once. CDR3 in amino acids: CASSLGRLAGGFEEQFF. The CDR3 DNA reads as TGTGCCAGCAGTTTAGGGAGACTAGCGGGGGGGTTTGAAGAGCAGTTCTTC. This chain uses TRBV27 with TRBJ2-1, with TRBD2 matching 14 bases. V lost 2 bases to trimming and J lost 10 bases; unmatched junction nucleotides: 10. CDR1 MNHEY and CDR2 SMNVEV come from the germline V gene (reference sequence). There are 17 residues in the CDR3.

The rearrangement uses TRBV9 and TRBJ2-3; 7 bases are a match to TRBD1. The CDR3 sequence is 13 residues long. With 7 bases clipped from V and 2 bases from J, the junction kept 4 bases outside the gene matches. CDR1 and CDR2 from the germline V gene are SGDLS and YYNGEE. The CDR3, as DNA: TGTGCCAGCCGAGGGGGCATCACAGATACGCAGTATTTT. It is translated as CASRGGITDTQYF.

V is TRBV4-2 and J is TRBJ2-6, with D possibly matching TRBD2 (5 bases). The CDR3 length is 18 residues. The germline V gene has CDR1 LGHNA and CDR2 YNFKEQ. The ends were cut back, 5 bases at V and 0 bases at J, with 17 bases in the middle. This chain's CDR3 is CASSSEGGRISGANVLTF. CDR3 sequence (DNA): TGTGCCAGCAGCTCAGAGGGTGGTCGGATCTCTGGGGCCAACGTCCTGACTTTC.

The V and J genes are TRBV11-2 and TRBJ2-3; possible D gene TRBD2, 5 bases. V was trimmed by 6 bases and J by 0 bases, leaving 13 bases between them. The CDR3 is 15 amino acids. CDR1 SGHAT and CDR2 FQNNGV come from the germline V gene. In DNA, the CDR3 is TGTGCCAGCAGAGCTAGCCTGACTAGCACAGATACGCAGTATTTT. It yields the protein CASRASLTSTDTQYF.

This clone was recorded a few times. The V call is TRBV6-6, the J call TRBJ2-2; perhaps TRBD1 as D (6 bases). The CDR3 totals 15 residues. The V and J ends lost 4 bases and 3 bases respectively, with 12 bases between them. Germline V lookup: CDR1 MNHNY, CDR2 SVGAGI (reference sequence). The CDR3, as DNA: TGTGCCAGCAGTTTGGCTTCAGGGGACACCGGGGAGCTGTTTTTT. Residues: CASSLASGDTGELFF.